These T cell receptor beta chains were read from a single sample in a study of T cells after yellow fever vaccination. Each CDR3 protein is one row after TCRdb ran MiXCR on the 5' RACE reads. This table holds tens of thousands of distinct CDR3 sequences, around 3.4% found once. This material consisted of PBMCs, either bulk or a sorted T-cell subset (CD4+, CD8+, memory, or dextramer-sorted; not recorded which), taken about 41 days after the first yellow fever vaccination. The receptors were sampled from a man aged 18 to 35 who received the YFV17D yellow fever vaccine. The conserved cysteine and the conserved F or W are not part of the CDR3 here. Each record gives: V gene, clone size, CDR3 protein. Clone size appears in some rows only: once, few, many, or a class for an expanded clone.

TRBV20-1	many	SAKVTFLGDNEQF
TRBV12-3/TRBV12-4	medium-sized	ASSLMGDTEAF
TRBV3-1	many	ASSLTGTGNEQF
TRBV7-9	many	ASTPGPAPGELF
TRBV7-2	many	ASSLTRDTGELF
TRBV11-3	many	ASSLDPPGRRDQPQH
TRBV19	many	ASSTPTGPGYT
TRBV12-3/TRBV12-4	many	ASSIDGTRRITLH
TRBV2	once	ACSFAQTGFSSTDTQY
TRBV7-2	many	ASSFQRGEQETQY
TRBV19	many	ASSIDGRNTEAF
TRBV2	many	ASTPGYEQY
TRBV6-5	many	ASTKMGGLSYGYT
TRBV20-1	many	SARGGARRGTGDEQF
TRBV3-1	.	ACSQQGKRGVFTTDTQY
TRBV14	many	ASSHRQARGYT
TRBV7-9	many	ASSAGDGGRYEQY
TRBV27	many	ASTSSGVNYGYT
TRBV7-2	many	ASSVTGVNQPQH
TRBV6-2/TRBV6-3	many	ASSPRGQETQY
TRBV5-1	many	ASSPDATREQF
TRBV20-1	many	SARTPSYNSPLH
TRBV12-3/TRBV12-4	many	ASFAGNTIY
TRBV5-1	medium-sized	ASSLGGTDTQY
TRBV6-2/TRBV6-3	many	ASSYSSVRGVYNEQF
TRBV24-1	medium-sized	ATSDTGGEETQY
TRBV6-2/TRBV6-3	many	ASSYRGTHNEQF
TRBV4-3	many	ASSQRQGAGNIQY
TRBV5-1	many	ASSPDRAYEQY
TRBV20-1	many	SARDRGQGFYGYT
TRBV20-1	many	SAWAGGLNQPQH
TRBV12-3/TRBV12-4	many	ASSARDFQETQY
TRBV7-2	many	ASSFQGIYGYT
TRBV29-1	many	SVEVGSGTTGETQY
TRBV27	many	ASSLRGRLAYEQY
TRBV19	many	ASSTTWTGNTQY